The 3 T cell receptor beta chains below come from one sample, sequenced in a study of T cell responses to AZD1222 COVID-19 vaccine. The assay was immunoSEQ multiplex PCR, and TCRdb's table has in-frame clones only and misses some. The sample yields 95,000 to 100,000 clones, 70% to 90% seen once. The material was peripheral blood, obtained on day 0 of AZD1222 vaccination. The receptor source for this set is an adult in good health.

This clone rates as medium-sized. The chain has TRBV30 and TRBJ1-4; 9 bases are a match to TRBD1. This CDR3 region has 17 residues. V was pared by 3 bases and J by 8 bases, with 16 bases of the junction left unmatched. Germline V gene sequence: CDR1 GTSNPN, CDR2 SVGIG (reference sequence). The CDR3 DNA sequence: TGTGCCTGGAGGTCGAGGACAGGGGACGACGTAGGGGAAAAACTGTTTTTT. This gives the protein CAWRSRTGDDVGEKLFF.

The CDR3 region is CASSLGEQEPGNTIYF. CDR3 bases: TGCGCCAGCAGCCTCGGGGAACAGGAACCTGGAAACACCATATATTTT. The chain uses TRBV4-3 and TRBJ1-3, with D tentatively TRBD1 (5 bases). The CDR3 is made up of 16 amino acids. The ends were cut back, 4 bases at V and 2 bases at J, with 15 bases in the middle. From germline, CDR1 is LGHNA and CDR2 YSLEER.

The V and J genes are TRBV2 and TRBJ2-7; D is possibly TRBD2 (5 bases). This CDR3 has 12 amino acids. Germline V CDR1 and CDR2: SNHLY, FYNNEI. The germline V and J ends were trimmed by 3 bases and 3 bases, with 6 bases remaining between them. This CDR3 reads CASSDGDYEQYF. The CDR3 DNA follows: TGTGCCAGCAGTGACGGGGACTACGAGCAGTACTTC.